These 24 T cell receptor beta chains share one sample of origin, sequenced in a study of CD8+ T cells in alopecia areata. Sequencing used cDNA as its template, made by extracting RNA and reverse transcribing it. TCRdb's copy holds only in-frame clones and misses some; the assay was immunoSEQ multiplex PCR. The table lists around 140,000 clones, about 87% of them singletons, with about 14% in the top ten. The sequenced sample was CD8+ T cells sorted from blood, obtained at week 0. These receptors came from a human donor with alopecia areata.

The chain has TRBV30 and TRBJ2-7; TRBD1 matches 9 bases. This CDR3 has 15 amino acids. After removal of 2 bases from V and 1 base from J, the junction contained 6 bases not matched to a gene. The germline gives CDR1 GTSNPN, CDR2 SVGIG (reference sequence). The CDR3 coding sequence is TGTGCCTGGAGTTTAAATGGACAGGGGTCCTACGAGCAGTACTTC. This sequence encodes CAWSLNGQGSYEQYF.

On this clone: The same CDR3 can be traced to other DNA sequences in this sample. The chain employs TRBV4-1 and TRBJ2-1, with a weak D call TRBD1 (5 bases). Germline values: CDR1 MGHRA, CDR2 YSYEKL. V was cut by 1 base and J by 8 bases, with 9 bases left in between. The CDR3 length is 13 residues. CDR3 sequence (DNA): TGCGCCAGCAGCCAAGGGCAGGGCGATGAGCAGTTCTTC. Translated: CASSQGQGDEQFF.

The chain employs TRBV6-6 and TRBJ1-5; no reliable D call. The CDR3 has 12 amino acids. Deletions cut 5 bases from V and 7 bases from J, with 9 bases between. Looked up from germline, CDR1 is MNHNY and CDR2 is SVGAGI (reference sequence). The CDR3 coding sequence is TGTGCCAGCAGTCCCCCAGGACAGCCCCAGCATTTT. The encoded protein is CASSPPGQPQHF.

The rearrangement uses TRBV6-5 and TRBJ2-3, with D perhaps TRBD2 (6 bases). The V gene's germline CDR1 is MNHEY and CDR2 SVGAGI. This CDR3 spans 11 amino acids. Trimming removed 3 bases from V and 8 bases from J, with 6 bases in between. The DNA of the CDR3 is TGTGCCAGCAGTTATAGCGGTACGCAGTATTTT. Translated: CASSYSGTQYF.

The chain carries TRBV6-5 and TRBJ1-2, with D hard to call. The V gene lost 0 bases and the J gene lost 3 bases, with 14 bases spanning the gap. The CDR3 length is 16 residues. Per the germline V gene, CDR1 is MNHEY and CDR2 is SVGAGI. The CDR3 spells CASSYSKDKGDYGYTF. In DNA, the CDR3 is TGTGCCAGCAGTTACTCTAAGGATAAGGGTGACTATGGCTACACCTTC.

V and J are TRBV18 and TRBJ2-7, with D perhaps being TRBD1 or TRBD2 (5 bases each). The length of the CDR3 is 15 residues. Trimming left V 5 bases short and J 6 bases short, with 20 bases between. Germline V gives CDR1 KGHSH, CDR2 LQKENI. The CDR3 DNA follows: TGTGCCAGCTCATTAAGGAACGGGGCCCTTTTCGAGCAGTACTTC. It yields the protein CASSLRNGALFEQYF. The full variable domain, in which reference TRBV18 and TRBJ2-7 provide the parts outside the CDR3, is NAGVMQNPRHLVRRRGQEARLRCSPMKGHSHVYWYRQLPEEGLKFMVYLQKENIIDESGMPKERFSAEFPKEGPSILRIQQVVRGDSAAYFCASSLRNGALFEQYFGPGTRLTVT.

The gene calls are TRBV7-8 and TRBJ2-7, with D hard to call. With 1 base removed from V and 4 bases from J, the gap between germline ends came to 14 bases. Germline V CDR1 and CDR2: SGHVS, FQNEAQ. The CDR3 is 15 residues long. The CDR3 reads CASSLGTETSYEQYF. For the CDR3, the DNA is TGTGCCAGCAGCTTAGGAACAGAAACTTCTTACGAGCAGTACTTC.

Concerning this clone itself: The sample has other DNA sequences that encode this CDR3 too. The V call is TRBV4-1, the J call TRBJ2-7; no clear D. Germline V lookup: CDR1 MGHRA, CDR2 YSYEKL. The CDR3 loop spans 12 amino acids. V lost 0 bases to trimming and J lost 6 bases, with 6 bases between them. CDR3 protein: CASSQDLVEQYF. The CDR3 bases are TGCGCCAGCAGCCAAGATCTAGTCGAGCAGTACTTC.

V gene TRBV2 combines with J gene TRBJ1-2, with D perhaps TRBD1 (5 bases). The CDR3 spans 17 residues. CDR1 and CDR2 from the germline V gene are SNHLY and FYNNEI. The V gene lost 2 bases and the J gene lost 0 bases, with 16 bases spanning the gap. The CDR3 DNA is TGTGCCAGCAGTGAATCAGTCTTTGTAGGGGCTAACTATGGCTACACCTTC. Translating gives CASSESVFVGANYGYTF. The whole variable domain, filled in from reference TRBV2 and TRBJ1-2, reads EPEVTQTPSHQVTQMGQEVILRCVPISNHLYFYWYRQILGQKVEFLVSFYNNEISEKSEIFDDQFSVERPDGSNFTLKIRSTKLEDSAMYFCASSESVFVGANYGYTFGSGTRLTVV.

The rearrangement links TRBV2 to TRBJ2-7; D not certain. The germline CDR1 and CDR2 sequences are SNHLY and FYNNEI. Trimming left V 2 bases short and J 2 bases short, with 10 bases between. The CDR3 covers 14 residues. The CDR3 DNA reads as TGTGCCAGCAGTGAATCGTACAATCCCTACGAGCAGTACTTC. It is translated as CASSESYNPYEQYF.

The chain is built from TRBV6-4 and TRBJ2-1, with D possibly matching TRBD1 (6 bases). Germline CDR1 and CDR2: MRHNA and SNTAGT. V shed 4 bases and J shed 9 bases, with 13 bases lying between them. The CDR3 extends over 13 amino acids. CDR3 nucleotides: TGTGCCAGCAGTGGGGGTACAGGGCGTGAGCAGTTCTTC. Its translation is CASSGGTGREQFF.

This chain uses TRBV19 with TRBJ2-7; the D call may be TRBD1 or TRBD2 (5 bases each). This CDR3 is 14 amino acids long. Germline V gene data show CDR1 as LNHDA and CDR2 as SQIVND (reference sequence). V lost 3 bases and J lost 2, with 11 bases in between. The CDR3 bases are TGTGCCAGTAGTATCACGGGGCCTACCTACGAGCAGTACTTC. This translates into CASSITGPTYEQYF.

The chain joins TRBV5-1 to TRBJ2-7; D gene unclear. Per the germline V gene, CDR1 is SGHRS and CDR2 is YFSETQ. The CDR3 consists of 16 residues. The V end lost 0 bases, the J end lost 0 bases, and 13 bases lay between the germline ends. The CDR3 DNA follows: TGCGCCAGCAGCTTGGAATCTAGTGGGATCTCCTACGAGCAGTACTTC. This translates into CASSLESSGISYEQYF.

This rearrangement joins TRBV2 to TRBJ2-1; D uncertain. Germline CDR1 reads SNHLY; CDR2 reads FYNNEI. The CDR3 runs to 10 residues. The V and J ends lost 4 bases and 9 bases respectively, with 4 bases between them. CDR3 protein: CASSGSEQFF. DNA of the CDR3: TGTGCCAGCAGTGGAAGTGAGCAGTTCTTC.

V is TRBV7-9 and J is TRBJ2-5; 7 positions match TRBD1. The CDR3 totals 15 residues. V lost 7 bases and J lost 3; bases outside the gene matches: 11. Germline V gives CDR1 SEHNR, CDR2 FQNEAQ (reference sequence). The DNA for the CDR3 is TGTGCCAGCAACAAACAGGGGCCACCTAAAGAGACCCAGTACTTC. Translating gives CASNKQGPPKETQYF.

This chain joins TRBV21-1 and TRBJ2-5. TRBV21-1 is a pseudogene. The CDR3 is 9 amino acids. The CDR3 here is CASRETQYF. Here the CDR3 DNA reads TGTGCCAGCAGAGAGACCCAGTACTTC.

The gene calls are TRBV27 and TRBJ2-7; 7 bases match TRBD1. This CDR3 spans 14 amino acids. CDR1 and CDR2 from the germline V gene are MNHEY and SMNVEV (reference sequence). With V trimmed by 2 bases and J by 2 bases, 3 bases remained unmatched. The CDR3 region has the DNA TGTGCCAGCAGTTTAACAGGGGATGCCTACGAGCAGTACTTC. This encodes CASSLTGDAYEQYF.

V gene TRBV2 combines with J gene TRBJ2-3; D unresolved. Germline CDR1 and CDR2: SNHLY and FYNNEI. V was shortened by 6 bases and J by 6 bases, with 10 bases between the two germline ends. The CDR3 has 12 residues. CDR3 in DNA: TGTGCCAGCAGGGGAAGATGGGATACGCAGTATTTT. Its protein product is CASRGRWDTQYF.

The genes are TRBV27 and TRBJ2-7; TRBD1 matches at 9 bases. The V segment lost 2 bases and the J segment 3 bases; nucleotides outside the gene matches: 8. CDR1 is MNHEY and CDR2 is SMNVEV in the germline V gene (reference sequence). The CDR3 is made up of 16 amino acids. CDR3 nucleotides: TGTGCCAGCAGTTTAGCCGGGACAGGGAATATCTACGAGCAGTACTTC. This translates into CASSLAGTGNIYEQYF.

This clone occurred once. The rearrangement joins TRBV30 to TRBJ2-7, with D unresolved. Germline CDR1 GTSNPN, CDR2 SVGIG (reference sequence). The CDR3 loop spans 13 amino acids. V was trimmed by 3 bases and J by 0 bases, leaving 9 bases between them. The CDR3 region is CAWSSPYSYEQYF. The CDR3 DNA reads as TGTGCCTGGAGCTCGCCCTACTCCTACGAGCAGTACTTC.

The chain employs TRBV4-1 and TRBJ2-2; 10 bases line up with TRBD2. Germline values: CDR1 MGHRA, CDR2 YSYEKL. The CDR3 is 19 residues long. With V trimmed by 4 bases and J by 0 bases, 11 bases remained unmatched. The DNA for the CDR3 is TGCGCCAGCAGCCTAGAGGCCTCTAGCGGGGGAGCGAACACCGGGGAGCTGTTTTTT. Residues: CASSLEASSGGANTGELFF.

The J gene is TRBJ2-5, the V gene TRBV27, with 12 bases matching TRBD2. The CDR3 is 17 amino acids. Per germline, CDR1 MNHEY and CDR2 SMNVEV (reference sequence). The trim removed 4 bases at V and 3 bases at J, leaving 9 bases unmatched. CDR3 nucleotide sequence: TGTGCCAGCAGTTCCCTCGGACTAGCGGGACTCGAAGAGACCCAGTACTTC. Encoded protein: CASSSLGLAGLEETQYF.

CDR3 DNA: TGCGCCAGCAGCCGACGGGACAGCTCCTACAATGAGCAGTTCTTC. This encodes CASSRRDSSYNEQFF. This rearrangement joins TRBV5-1 to TRBJ2-1, with 7 bases identical to TRBD1. CDR3 length equals 15 residues. J gave up 0 bases and V 4 bases, and 4 bases lay outside the gene matches. The V gene's germline CDR1 is SGHRS and CDR2 YFSETQ.

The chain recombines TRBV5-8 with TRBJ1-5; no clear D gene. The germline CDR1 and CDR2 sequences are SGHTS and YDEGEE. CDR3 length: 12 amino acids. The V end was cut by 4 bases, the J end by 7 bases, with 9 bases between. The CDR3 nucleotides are TGTGCCAGCAGCCAAGGAACACAGCCCCAGCATTTT. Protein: CASSQGTQPQHF.